This entry lists 25 T cell receptor beta chains sequenced from one sample in a study of Tregs in tolerant kidney transplant recipients. Measured with immunoSEQ multiplex PCR; TCRdb has only the in-frame clones, and not every one. The data hold about 240,000 clones, with about 86% observed a single time. Source material: CD4+ T cells from blood. The receptor set was obtained from a human donor in good health.

Of note for this clone: Mismatch with germline at one junction end may stem from a read error. CDR3 sequence (DNA): TGTGCCAGTAGTATCTCGACCTTAGGGAATGGCTGCACCTTC. Translation gives CASSISTLGNGCTF. The rearrangement links TRBV19 to TRBJ1-2; the D is unclear. The V gene's germline CDR1 is LNHDA and CDR2 SQIVND (reference sequence). This CDR3 is built from 14 residues.

This chain joins TRBV6-1 and TRBJ1-1; tentative D call: TRBD1 (5 bases). The V end was cut by 5 bases, the J end by 5 bases, with 9 bases between. This CDR3 is 12 amino acids long. Germline CDR1 reads MNHNS; CDR2 reads SASEGT. DNA for the CDR3: TGTGCCAGCAGTTATGGGGGGACTGAAGCTTTCTTT. It translates to CASSYGGTEAFF.

This clone occurred once. CDR3 sequence reads: CASSFLGLAGNTDTQYF. The DNA of the CDR3 is TGTGCCAGCAGTTTTCTGGGACTAGCGGGGAACACAGATACGCAGTATTTT. The chain links TRBV27 to TRBJ2-3; 13 nucleotides line up with TRBD2. Germline V lookup: CDR1 MNHEY, CDR2 SMNVEV (reference sequence). V was clipped by 3 bases and J by 2 bases; unmatched bases: 5. The CDR3 covers 17 residues.

The gene calls are TRBV5-1 and TRBJ1-1; 7 bases map to TRBD1. CDR1 is SGHRS and CDR2 is YFSETQ in the germline V gene. The CDR3 is 15 residues long. V lost 4 bases to trimming and J lost 5 bases; unmatched junction nucleotides: 11. Here the CDR3 reads CASSTDGTVRTEAFF. The DNA for the CDR3 is TGCGCCAGCAGCACCGACGGGACAGTTAGGACTGAAGCTTTCTTT.

This chain's CDR3 is CASSQVNMGFTDTQYF. The CDR3 nucleotides read TGCGCCAGCAGCCAAGTTAATATGGGTTTCACAGATACGCAGTATTTT. The chain uses TRBV4-1 and TRBJ2-3; no clear D. Germline lookup yields CDR1 MGHRA and CDR2 YSYEKL. The CDR3 spans 16 residues. Between the trimmed V and J ends, which lost 1 base and 2 bases, there was a span of 13 bases.

CDR3 residues: CASSSGLAGGDTQYF. In DNA form, the CDR3 reads TGTGCCAGCAGTTCCGGACTAGCGGGAGGAGATACGCAGTATTTT. The chain carries TRBV6-6 and TRBJ2-3, with TRBD2 matching over 14 bases. The CDR3 totals 15 residues. Germline CDR1 is MNHNY and CDR2 is SVGAGI (reference sequence). V lost 4 bases to trimming and J lost 5 bases; unmatched junction nucleotides: 2.

This chain's CDR3 is CSVEGQGQPQHF. Written as DNA, the CDR3 is TGCAGCGTTGAGGGACAGGGTCAGCCCCAGCATTTT. This sequence joins TRBV29-1 and TRBJ1-5; 9 nucleotides agree with TRBD1. The CDR3 length is 12 residues. V dropped 3 bases and J dropped 6; count of bases not matched to a gene: 0. Germline loops: CDR1 SQVTM, CDR2 ANQGSEA. Full variable domain (remainder filled in from reference TRBV29-1 and TRBJ1-5): SAVISQKPSRDICQRGTSLTIQCQVDSQVTMMFWYRQQPGQSLTLIATANQGSEATYESGFVIDKFPISRPNLTFSTLTVSNMSPEDSSIYLCSVEGQGQPQHFGDGTRLSIL.

V is TRBV9 and J is TRBJ1-2; D ambiguous. This CDR3 is 13 amino acids long. Germline values: CDR1 SGDLS, CDR2 YYNGEE. Trimming removed 2 bases at V and 6 bases at J, with 11 bases between. Here the CDR3 DNA reads TGTGCCAGCAGCGTTGCGGGGAGGCATGGCTACACCTTC. It encodes CASSVAGRHGYTF.

This clone was counted between two and nine times. The rearrangement links TRBV18 to TRBJ2-7, with D maybe TRBD2 (5 bases). Trimming stripped 4 bases from V and 1 base from J, with 11 bases between. This CDR3 is 14 amino acids long. Germline CDR1 KGHSH, CDR2 LQKENI. The CDR3 DNA follows: TGTGCCAGCTCACAAACCGGACTTTCCTACGAGCAGTACTTC. This sequence encodes CASSQTGLSYEQYF.

The rearrangement joins TRBV5-6 to TRBJ1-4, with D unclear. This CDR3 has 16 amino acids. Deletions cut 2 bases from V and 2 bases from J, with 13 bases between. The germline V gene has CDR1 SGHDT and CDR2 YYEEEE. CDR3: CASSFRLWGTNEKLFF. CDR3 coding DNA: TGTGCCAGCAGCTTTCGGCTTTGGGGTACTAATGAAAAACTGTTTTTT.

This clone was observed a handful of times. The gene calls are TRBV6-5 and TRBJ2-5; perhaps TRBD2 as D (5 bases). The CDR3 is 16 amino acids. Germline lookup yields CDR1 MNHEY and CDR2 SVGAGI. V lost 3 bases and J lost 0, with 14 bases in between. The CDR3 nucleotides read TGTGCCAGCAGTTATAATTCCCGGGGTGACCAAGAGACCCAGTACTTC. Translated: CASSYNSRGDQETQYF.

CDR3 sequence: CASSQDRYRRYEQYF. CDR3 DNA: TGTGCCAGCAGCCAAGATAGGTACAGGAGGTACGAGCAGTACTTC. The genes are TRBV5-6 and TRBJ2-5, with D possibly being TRBD1 or TRBD2 (5 bases each). TRBJ2-7 explains the end of the DNA better; the J call may be wrong. CDR1 is SGHDT and CDR2 is YYEEEE in the germline V gene. The CDR3 has 15 residues.

The chain links TRBV7-2 to TRBJ2-7; 8 nucleotides line up with TRBD2. Germline V lookup: CDR1 SGHTA, CDR2 FQGNSA. The V and J ends lost 4 bases and 0 bases, in that order; junction bases with no gene match: 2. This CDR3 is 14 amino acids long. The CDR3 DNA is TGTGCCAGCAGCTCAACTAGCGGCTCCTACGAGCAGTACTTC. Its protein is CASSSTSGSYEQYF.

Regarding this clone: Other DNA variants within this sample encode the same CDR3. This rearrangement joins TRBV2 to TRBJ1-2, with D uncertain. The CDR3 spans 12 residues. Germline CDR1 and CDR2: SNHLY and FYNNEI. V lost 1 base to trimming and J lost 4 bases, with 4 bases between them. The CDR3 DNA is TGTGCCAGCAGTGAAGGGACCTATGGCTACACCTTC. The encoded protein is CASSEGTYGYTF.

The V and J genes are TRBV6-1 and TRBJ1-5; tentatively, D is TRBD1 (6 bases). This CDR3 is 14 amino acids long. Between the trimmed V and J ends, which lost 6 bases and 5 bases, there was a span of 14 bases. Germline V gene sequence: CDR1 MNHNS, CDR2 SASEGT. The CDR3, as DNA: TGTGCCAGCAGGGGAGGGACAAGCCATCAGCCCCAGCATTTT. Translated: CASRGGTSHQPQHF.

The chain carries TRBV6-5 and TRBJ1-4; maybe TRBD1 (5 bases). With 6 bases removed from V and 8 bases from J, the gap between germline ends came to 16 bases. Germline CDR1 and CDR2: MNHEY and SVGAGI. This CDR3 has 14 residues. The CDR3 protein is CASRQQAFGEKLFF. Written as DNA, the CDR3 is TGTGCCAGCAGACAACAGGCCTTTGGGGAAAAACTGTTTTTT.

The CDR3 protein is CASSSLRFGTADTQYF. CDR3 DNA sequence: TGTGCCAGCAGCTCCCTTCGTTTCGGGACAGCAGATACGCAGTATTTT. The chain is built from TRBV13 and TRBJ2-3; 7 bases are a match to TRBD1. With V trimmed by 4 bases and J by 4 bases, 11 bases remained unmatched. The CDR3 length is 16 residues. Germline loops: CDR1 PRHDT, CDR2 FYEKMQ (reference sequence).

This chain connects TRBV27 to TRBJ2-1, with D unresolved. The CDR3 sequence is 14 residues long. V lost 5 bases and J 0 bases, leaving 8 bases between the germline ends. Germline assignment: CDR1 MNHEY and CDR2 SMNVEV (reference sequence). The CDR3 region has the DNA TGTGCCAGCAGTCGACTGGCCTCCTACAATGAGCAGTTCTTC. It specifies CASSRLASYNEQFF.

The table lists this clone with a count of one. This chain joins TRBV5-1 and TRBJ1-1, with D maybe TRBD1 (5 bases). CDR3 length equals 14 residues. Germline V lookup: CDR1 SGHRS, CDR2 YFSETQ. V gave up 0 bases and J gave up 5 bases, with 11 bases separating them. CDR3 in DNA: TGCGCCAGCAGCTTGGCCCTGGGACTAACTGAAGCTTTCTTT. This gives the protein CASSLALGLTEAFF.

This clone appeared a few times. The rearrangement joins TRBV11-2 to TRBJ2-1; 8 nucleotides line up with TRBD2. Germline CDR1 SGHAT, CDR2 FQNNGV. With 5 bases clipped from V and 9 bases from J, the junction kept 12 bases outside the gene matches. The length of the CDR3 is 15 residues. CDR3 sequence reads: CASSPRGGAGGEQFF. CDR3 nucleotide sequence: TGTGCCAGCAGCCCCCGCGGGGGCGCGGGGGGTGAGCAGTTCTTC.

The gene calls are TRBV6-5 and TRBJ1-2; a possible D gene is TRBD1 (6 bases). CDR3 length: 14 amino acids. The V gene's germline CDR1 is MNHEY and CDR2 SVGAGI. Between the trimmed V and J ends, which lost 6 bases and 6 bases, there was a span of 17 bases. This CDR3 reads CASSQGHSFDGYTF. The CDR3 region has the DNA TGTGCCAGCAGCCAGGGACATTCCTTTGATGGCTACACCTTC.

The rearrangement uses TRBV6-5 and TRBJ2-2; D is undetermined. The CDR3 is 11 residues long. The germline gives CDR1 MNHEY, CDR2 SVGAGI. V was cut by 5 bases and J by 9 bases, with 7 bases left in between. The CDR3 spells CASSESRELFF. The CDR3 DNA sequence: TGTGCCAGCAGTGAATCTCGGGAGCTGTTTTTT.

The gene calls are TRBV7-2 and TRBJ2-5; D remains ambiguous. Looked up from germline, CDR1 is SGHTA and CDR2 is FQGNSA. This CDR3 is 12 amino acids long. V was pared by 2 bases and J by 5 bases, with 6 bases between. The CDR3 reads CASSLYRETQYF. The CDR3 bases are TGTGCCAGCAGCTTATATCGGGAGACCCAGTACTTC.

The rearrangement uses TRBV5-4 and TRBJ2-5, with D perhaps assigned TRBD1 or TRBD2 (5 bases each). In germline, CDR1 is SGHNT, CDR2 YYREEE (reference sequence). V was shortened by 1 base and J by 3 bases, with 10 bases between the two germline ends. This CDR3 spans 14 amino acids. The CDR3 DNA reads as TGTGCCAGCAGCTTGTTCGGGGCAGAAGAGACCCAGTACTTC. Translated, it gives CASSLFGAEETQYF.

The rearrangement uses TRBV27 and TRBJ1-4; tentative D call: TRBD1 (6 bases). With 5 bases removed from V and 6 bases from J, the gap between germline ends came to 19 bases. Germline values: CDR1 MNHEY, CDR2 SMNVEV (reference sequence). CDR3 length: 16 residues. The CDR3 sequence is CASSPIRQARDEKLFF. CDR3 nucleotide sequence: TGTGCCAGCAGTCCCATTCGACAGGCTAGGGATGAAAAACTGTTTTTT.